This TCR beta chain was identified in a study of blood T cell repertoires in COVID-19. Produced via immunoSEQ multiplex PCR; TCRdb's table is partial and in-frame only. This table holds 200,000 to 300,000 clones, roughly 86% found once. V lost 2 bases to trimming and J lost 6 bases, with 16 bases between them. Looked up from germline, CDR1 is MGHRA and CDR2 is YSYEKL. This CDR3 region has 15 residues. The material sequenced was PBMCs or T cells enriched from blood (not recorded which). The V gene is TRBV4-1, the J gene TRBJ1-2; a possible D gene is TRBD1 (5 bases). The source of this sequence is a woman in her 40s with acute COVID-19. This CDR3 reads CASSQKRGFWDGYTF. Here the CDR3 DNA reads TGCGCCAGCAGCCAAAAAAGGGGTTTTTGGGATGGCTACACCTTC.